A single sample is the source of the 19 T cell receptor beta chains below, sequenced in a study of cytomegalovirus exposure and HLA in healthy donors (dated by TCRdb to 2017 to 2019). Library prep was done by the immunoSEQ multiplex PCR assay. A mixture of 60 forward primers for TCR Vbeta segments and 13 reverse primers for TCR Jbeta segments was used in the multiplex PCR. The table comes from immuneACCESS by way of TCRdb, which keeps in-frame sequences with V and J called. Part of the clones is missing from these tables; in studies checked, under half for an unresolved V gene and the rest for unknown reasons. This sample has under 200,000 clones in its table, and roughly 80% of those were observed once. Jointly, the top ten make up around a tenth of the sample. Sequencing used PBMCs. The source of these receptors is a man younger than 30 in good health and CMV-seropositive.

The chain is built from TRBV15 and TRBJ1-4; 7 bases are shared with TRBD1. The CDR3 runs 16 residues. V trimming: 0 bases; J trimming: 7 bases; junction bases outside the gene matches: 8. Germline V gene lookup returns CDR1 LNHNV and CDR2 YYDKDF (reference sequence). The CDR3 reads CATSRETTGFGEKLFF. CDR3 nucleotide sequence: TGTGCCACCAGCAGAGAAACGACAGGGTTCGGTGAAAAACTGTTTTTT.

V is TRBV6-5 and J is TRBJ2-3; possibly TRBD2 for D (6 bases). With 5 bases removed from V and 0 bases from J, the gap between germline ends came to 9 bases. CDR3 length: 14 amino acids. Germline CDR1 is MNHEY and CDR2 is SVGAGI. The CDR3 reads CASSESGSTDTQYF. DNA of the CDR3: TGTGCCAGCAGTGAGAGCGGGAGCACAGATACGCAGTATTTT.

Comments on this clone: A junction boundary mismatches the germline segment, possibly from a read error. At the DNA level, this CDR3 is encoded by other sequences in the same sample as well. V is TRBV10-3 and J is TRBJ1-1, with TRBD1 matching 10 bases. This CDR3 is built from 16 residues. The V gene's germline CDR1 is ENHRY and CDR2 SYGVKD. The CDR3 nucleotides are TGTGCCATCAGTGAGCCCCGGACAGGGGGAAACACTGAAGCCTTCTTT. Translation gives CAISEPRTGGNTEAFF.

The CDR3 DNA is TGCGCCAGCAGCCAAGCTTGGGACACAGACTACGAGCAGTACTTC. Amino acids: CASSQAWDTDYEQYF. V gene TRBV4-3 combines with J gene TRBJ2-7, with a tentative D call TRBD1 (6 bases). The CDR3 length is 15 residues. Between the trimmed V and J ends, which lost 1 base and 3 bases, there was a span of 13 bases. CDR1 is LGHNA and CDR2 is YSLEER in the germline V gene.

This chain connects TRBV10-3 to TRBJ2-7; the D gene is possibly TRBD2 (6 bases). The germline gives CDR1 ENHRY, CDR2 SYGVKD. The length of the CDR3 is 15 residues. V was cut by 6 bases and J by 7 bases, with 22 bases left in between. CDR3 in DNA: TGTGCCATCAGCGGTGGTCGGGGGTCCACGGGGGAGCAGTACTTC. Protein product: CAISGGRGSTGEQYF.

The rearrangement uses TRBV29-1 and TRBJ1-5; TRBD1 aligns across 7 bases. V shed 8 bases and J 2 bases; nucleotides not matched to a gene: 12. The CDR3 loop spans 15 amino acids. Germline CDR1 SQVTM, CDR2 ANQGSEA. The CDR3 loop reads CSTQRTGEGNQPQHF. The DNA for the CDR3 is TGCAGCACCCAACGTACAGGGGAGGGCAATCAGCCCCAGCATTTT.

CDR3 amino acids: CASSIWSGGAFF. The CDR3 DNA follows: TGTGCCAGTAGTATTTGGTCCGGGGGAGCTTTCTTT. The rearrangement joins TRBV19 to TRBJ1-1, with D perhaps matching TRBD1 (5 bases). Germline CDR1 LNHDA, CDR2 SQIVND (reference sequence). V gave up 3 bases and J gave up 10 bases, with 12 bases separating them. The CDR3 is 12 amino acids.

This chain uses TRBV19 with TRBJ1-6, with TRBD1 as a possible D gene (6 bases). The CDR3 runs to 16 residues. V lost 7 bases and J 1 base, leaving 14 bases between the germline ends. Germline CDR1 LNHDA, CDR2 SQIVND (reference sequence). In DNA, the CDR3 is TGTGCCAGTACCCCCTCGAGGGGGTCCTATAATTCACCCCTCCACTTT. Its translation: CASTPSRGSYNSPLHF.

This chain uses TRBV9 with TRBJ2-3, with 10 bases that match TRBD2. Per the germline V gene, CDR1 is SGDLS and CDR2 is YYNGEE. The ends lost 2 bases at V and 6 bases at J; junction bases unmatched: 9. The CDR3 is 16 amino acids. The CDR3 nucleotides are TGTGCCAGCAGCGTGGGCCTAGCGGGAGCTCCTGATACGCAGTATTTT. Translating it yields CASSVGLAGAPDTQYF.

The chain carries TRBV25-1 and TRBJ2-1, with 7 bases matching TRBD1. V shed 7 bases and J 7 bases; nucleotides not matched to a gene: 1. Germline assignment: CDR1 MGHDK and CDR2 SYGVNS. CDR3 length: 11 amino acids. Here the CDR3 reads CASKTGNEQFF. Written as DNA, the CDR3 is TGTGCCAGCAAGACAGGGAATGAGCAGTTCTTC. The full variable domain, in which reference TRBV25-1 and TRBJ2-1 provide the parts outside the CDR3, is EADIYQTPRYLVIGTGKKITLECSQTMGHDKMYWYQQDPGMELHLIHYSYGVNSTEKGDLSSESTVSRIRTEHFPLTLESARPSHTSQYLCASKTGNEQFFGPGTRLTVL.

The chain has TRBV2 and TRBJ2-5; 9 positions agree with TRBD1. The CDR3 totals 14 residues. Germline assignment: CDR1 SNHLY and CDR2 FYNNEI. With 8 bases clipped from V and 4 bases from J, the junction kept 8 bases outside the gene matches. As DNA, the CDR3 is TGTGCCAGCCGCCGGGACAGGGATGGAGAGACCCAGTACTTC. Translating gives CASRRDRDGETQYF.

The CDR3 sequence is CSVGQLQETQYF. The CDR3 DNA is TGCAGCGTTGGACAGCTCCAAGAGACCCAGTACTTC. The gene calls are TRBV29-1 and TRBJ2-5, with a possible D match to TRBD1 (5 bases). This CDR3 comprises 12 residues. Germline CDR1 is SQVTM and CDR2 is ANQGSEA. V lost 4 bases and J 1 base, leaving 7 bases between the germline ends.

This clone appeared a few times. This chain links TRBV2 with TRBJ2-3, with D perhaps TRBD2 (7 bases). The CDR3 loop spans 14 amino acids. Germline V gene lookup returns CDR1 SNHLY and CDR2 FYNNEI. With 8 bases removed from V and 0 bases from J, the gap between germline ends came to 12 bases. The DNA of the CDR3 is TGTGCCAGCCTGGGGAGGGGGAGCACAGATACGCAGTATTTT. Amino acids: CASLGRGSTDTQYF.

The chain is built from TRBV7-9 and TRBJ2-7; D gene unclear. Germline V gives CDR1 SEHNR, CDR2 FQNEAQ (reference sequence). The CDR3 covers 12 residues. The V end lost 3 bases, the J end lost 3 bases, and 6 bases lay between the germline ends. The chain's CDR3 is CASSFSLYEQYF. In DNA form, the CDR3 reads TGTGCCAGCAGCTTTAGCCTCTACGAGCAGTACTTC.

This chain links TRBV4-1 with TRBJ1-1; D is undetermined. Trimming left V 2 bases short and J 1 base short, with 14 bases between. Germline V gene data show CDR1 as MGHRA and CDR2 as YSYEKL. This CDR3 region has 16 residues. In nucleotides, the CDR3 is TGCGCCAGCAGCCAACCCGGGTACCCCGCGAACACTGAAGCTTTCTTT. Amino acids: CASSQPGYPANTEAFF.

The chain is built from TRBV15 and TRBJ2-7, with 8 nucleotides matching TRBD1. The CDR3 length is 13 residues. The trim removed 5 bases at V and 7 bases at J, leaving 7 bases unmatched. Per the germline V gene, CDR1 is LNHNV and CDR2 is YYDKDF (reference sequence). DNA for the CDR3: TGTGCCACCAGCCCTGGGACAGGCGTAGAGCAGTACTTC. Translating gives CATSPGTGVEQYF.

This clone was picked up a small number of times. The CDR3 DNA reads TGTGCCAGCAGCTTGGCTAGCATCTCTTTTTCTGAGCAGTTCTTC. It is translated as CASSLASISFSEQFF. The chain carries TRBV5-4 and TRBJ2-1, with a tentative D call TRBD2 (5 bases). CDR1 and CDR2 (germline): SGHNT, YYREEE (reference sequence). The V and J ends lost 0 bases and 9 bases respectively, with 16 bases between them. The length of the CDR3 is 15 residues.

This clone came up once. V is TRBV7-9 and J is TRBJ1-4, with 9 bases lining up with TRBD1. CDR3 length equals 14 residues. The germline CDR1 and CDR2 sequences are SEHNR and FQNEAQ (reference sequence). After removal of 5 bases from V and 7 bases from J, the junction contained 5 bases not matched to a gene. The CDR3 sequence is CASSSPGQGEKLFF. CDR3 DNA: TGTGCCAGCAGCAGCCCGGGACAGGGTGAAAAACTGTTTTTT.

This clone has just one count. V usage is TRBV5-1 and J usage is TRBJ2-1; 12 bases are shared with TRBD2. The germline V gene encodes CDR1 SGHRS and CDR2 YFSETQ. With V trimmed by 4 bases and J by 6 bases, 8 bases remained unmatched. The CDR3 covers 16 residues. The CDR3, as DNA: TGCGCCAGCAGCCCCCAGAGGACTAGCGGGATCAATGAGCAGTTCTTC. Translated: CASSPQRTSGINEQFF.